These 14 T cell receptor beta chains were all obtained from the same sample, sequenced in a study of neoadjuvant anti-PD-1 for oral cavity cancer. Time point of the sample: after neoadjuvant nivolumab, at surgical resection. Data came from immunoSEQ multiplex PCR; TCRdb stores just in-frame clones and leaves some out. The sample contains over 11,000 clones, about 73% of which appear only once. Here the sequenced sample was PBMCs, taken after nivolumab (anti-PD-1) treatment. Receptor source: a person aged 35-80 years with oral cavity squamous cell carcinoma.

CDR3 residues: CASSMGRSFTDTQYF. CDR3 coding DNA: TGTGCCAGTAGTATGGGCAGATCCTTCACAGATACGCAGTATTTT. This chain connects TRBV19 to TRBJ2-3; D is ambiguous. This CDR3 is built from 15 residues. The V gene's germline CDR1 is LNHDA and CDR2 SQIVND (reference sequence). With 3 bases removed from V and 2 bases from J, the gap between germline ends came to 12 bases.

DNA for the CDR3: TGTGCCACCAAACGCGACTATATAGATACGCAGTATTTT. Translating it yields CATKRDYIDTQYF. J is TRBJ2-3 and V is TRBV18; the D gene is possibly TRBD2 (5 bases). CDR1 KGHSH and CDR2 LQKENI come from the germline V gene. This CDR3 is built from 13 residues. Trimming removed 10 bases from V and 5 bases from J, with 16 bases in between. Drawing the rest from reference TRBV18 and TRBJ2-3, the complete variable domain is NAGVMQNPRHLVRRRGQEARLRCSPMKGHSHVYWYRQLPEEGLKFMVYLQKENIIDESGMPKERFSAEFPKEGPSILRIQQVVRGDSAAYFCATKRDYIDTQYFGPGTRLTVL.

J is TRBJ2-7 and V is TRBV28; 7 nucleotides agree with TRBD2. CDR1 is MDHEN, CDR2 SYDVKM, per germline. CDR3 length: 14 amino acids. Losses at the gene ends were 7 bases for V and 4 bases for J; bases not matched to a gene: 10. As DNA, the CDR3 is TGTGCCAGCATTCCTCCGGGACTACCGTACGAGCAGTACTTC. Its translation: CASIPPGLPYEQYF.

The V gene is TRBV5-6, the J gene TRBJ1-3; D gene ambiguous. V lost 2 bases to trimming and J lost 6 bases, with 9 bases between them. The CDR3 is made up of 13 amino acids. Germline CDR1 SGHDT, CDR2 YYEEEE. The CDR3 nucleotides are TGTGCCAGCAGCTTAAAGGGTTTAAACACCATATATTTT. Its protein product is CASSLKGLNTIYF.

Here the CDR3 DNA reads TGTGCCAGCAGTTATAACGAGGGCACTGAAGCTTTCTTT. The encoded protein is CASSYNEGTEAFF. The rearrangement joins TRBV6-6 to TRBJ1-1; D ambiguous. V was pared by 3 bases and J by 4 bases, with 9 bases between. Germline CDR1 MNHNY, CDR2 SVGAGI (reference sequence). The CDR3 contains 13 residues.

The table lists this clone with a few counts. The genes are TRBV6-1 and TRBJ1-1, with no clear D. Germline V gene lookup returns CDR1 MNHNS and CDR2 SASEGT. Trimming removed 8 bases at V and 0 bases at J, with 10 bases between. The CDR3 runs to 13 residues. In DNA, the CDR3 is TGTGCCAGCGGTATGAATATGAACACTGAAGCTTTCTTT. As protein: CASGMNMNTEAFF.

Sample share makes this clone medium-sized. This rearrangement joins TRBV28 to TRBJ1-5, with D hard to call. Germline-derived CDR1 and CDR2 are MDHEN and SYDVKM. The V gene lost 6 bases and the J gene lost 0 bases, with 9 bases spanning the gap. CDR3 length: 14 amino acids. CDR3 amino acids: CASSSIDSNQPQHF. In DNA, the CDR3 is TGTGCCAGCAGCTCGATAGATAGCAATCAGCCCCAGCATTTT.

This clone showed up just once. V is TRBV2 and J is TRBJ2-3; 8 nucleotides align to TRBD2. V dropped 6 bases and J dropped 9; count of bases not matched to a gene: 8. CDR3 length: 13 residues. Germline CDR1 is SNHLY and CDR2 is FYNNEI. The CDR3 DNA reads as TGTGCCAGCAGGGGAATCGTAGCGGGAACGCAGTATTTT. As protein: CASRGIVAGTQYF.

The J gene is TRBJ2-7, the V gene TRBV5-1; D is unclear. This CDR3 is 12 amino acids long. The germline CDR1 and CDR2 sequences are SGHRS and YFSETQ. V was pared by 1 base and J by 5 bases, with 7 bases between. CDR3 sequence reads: CASSLSSNEQYF. The CDR3 bases are TGCGCCAGCAGCTTGAGTAGCAACGAGCAGTACTTC.

The chain employs TRBV2 and TRBJ2-1; TRBD2 agrees at 7 bases. Germline V gives CDR1 SNHLY, CDR2 FYNNEI. With 1 base clipped from V and 3 bases from J, the junction kept 3 bases outside the gene matches. The CDR3 consists of 15 residues. The CDR3 sequence: CASSEGAGLYNEQFF. The CDR3 DNA is TGTGCCAGCAGTGAAGGAGCGGGACTCTACAATGAGCAGTTCTTC.

The chain joins TRBV5-5 to TRBJ1-5; the D gene is possibly TRBD1 (5 bases). CDR3 size: 12 residues. CDR1 and CDR2 from the germline V gene are SGHKS and YYEKEE (reference sequence). Between the trimmed V and J ends, which lost 0 bases and 9 bases, there was a span of 7 bases. As DNA, the CDR3 is TGTGCCAGCAGCTTGGGAACAGGGCCCCAGCATTTT. Its protein product is CASSLGTGPQHF.

The chain employs TRBV6-5 and TRBJ2-1; D unresolved. The CDR3 spans 12 residues. Trimming stripped 1 base from V and 9 bases from J, with 7 bases between. Germline CDR1 MNHEY, CDR2 SVGAGI. The CDR3 protein is CASSYFSGEQFF. The CDR3 DNA sequence: TGTGCCAGCAGTTACTTCTCGGGTGAGCAGTTCTTC.

The genes are TRBV7-8 and TRBJ1-2, with D perhaps TRBD1 (5 bases). CDR1 is SGHVS and CDR2 is FQNEAQ in the germline V gene. This CDR3 contains 17 residues. Trimming stripped 1 base from V and 10 bases from J, with 25 bases between. The CDR3 DNA reads as TGTGCCAGCAGCTTAGTAGTATGGGCAGGACAAACCGGCTCCTACACCTTC. Translating it yields CASSLVVWAGQTGSYTF.

This clone was seen only a few times. The chain couples TRBV14 to TRBJ1-2; 11 bases match TRBD1. CDR3 length: 16 residues. Germline V CDR1 and CDR2: SGHDN, FVKESK. The V segment lost 3 bases and the J segment 2 bases; nucleotides outside the gene matches: 5. The CDR3 nucleotides read TGTGCCAGCAGCCACTGGACAGGGGGCGACAACTATGGCTACACCTTC. Residues: CASSHWTGGDNYGYTF.